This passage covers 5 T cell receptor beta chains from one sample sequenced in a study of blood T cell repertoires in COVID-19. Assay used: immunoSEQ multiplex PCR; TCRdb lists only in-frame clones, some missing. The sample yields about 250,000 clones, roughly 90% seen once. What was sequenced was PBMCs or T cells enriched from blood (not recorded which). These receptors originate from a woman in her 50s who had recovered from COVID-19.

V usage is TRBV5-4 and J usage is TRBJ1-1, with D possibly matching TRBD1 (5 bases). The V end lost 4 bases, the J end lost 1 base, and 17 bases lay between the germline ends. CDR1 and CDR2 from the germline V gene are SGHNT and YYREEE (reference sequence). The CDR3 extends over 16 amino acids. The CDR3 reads CASSLGVDVRNTEAFF. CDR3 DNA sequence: TGTGCCAGCAGCCTAGGGGTCGACGTCCGGAACACTGAAGCTTTCTTT.

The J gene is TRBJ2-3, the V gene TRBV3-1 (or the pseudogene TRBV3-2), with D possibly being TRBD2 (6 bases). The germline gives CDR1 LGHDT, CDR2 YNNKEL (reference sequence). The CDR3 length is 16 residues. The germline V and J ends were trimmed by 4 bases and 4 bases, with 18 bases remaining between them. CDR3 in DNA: TGTGCCAGCAGCCTAGGACTGGCGGGATCCTCAGATACGCAGTATTTT. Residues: CASSLGLAGSSDTQYF.

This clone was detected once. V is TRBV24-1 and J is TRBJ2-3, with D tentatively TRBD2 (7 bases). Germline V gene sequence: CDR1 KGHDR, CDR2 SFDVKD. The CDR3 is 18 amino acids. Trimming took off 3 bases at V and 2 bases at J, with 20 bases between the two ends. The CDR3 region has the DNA TGTGCCACCAGTGATCTAGGGGGGGCCAAGGGAAACACAGATACGCAGTATTTT. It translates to CATSDLGGAKGNTDTQYF.

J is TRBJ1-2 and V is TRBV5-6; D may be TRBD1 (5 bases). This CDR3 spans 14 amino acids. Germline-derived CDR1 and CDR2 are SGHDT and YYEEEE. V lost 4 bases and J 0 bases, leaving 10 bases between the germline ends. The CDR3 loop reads CASSQATANYGYTF. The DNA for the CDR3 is TGTGCCAGCAGCCAAGCGACAGCTAACTATGGCTACACCTTC.

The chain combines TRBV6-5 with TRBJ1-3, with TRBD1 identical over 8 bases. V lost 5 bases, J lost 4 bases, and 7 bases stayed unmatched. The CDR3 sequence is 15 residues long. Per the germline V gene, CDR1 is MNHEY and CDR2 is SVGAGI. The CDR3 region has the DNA TGTGCCAGCAGTCTGACAGGGGCGGGAGGAAACACCATATATTTT. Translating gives CASSLTGAGGNTIYF.